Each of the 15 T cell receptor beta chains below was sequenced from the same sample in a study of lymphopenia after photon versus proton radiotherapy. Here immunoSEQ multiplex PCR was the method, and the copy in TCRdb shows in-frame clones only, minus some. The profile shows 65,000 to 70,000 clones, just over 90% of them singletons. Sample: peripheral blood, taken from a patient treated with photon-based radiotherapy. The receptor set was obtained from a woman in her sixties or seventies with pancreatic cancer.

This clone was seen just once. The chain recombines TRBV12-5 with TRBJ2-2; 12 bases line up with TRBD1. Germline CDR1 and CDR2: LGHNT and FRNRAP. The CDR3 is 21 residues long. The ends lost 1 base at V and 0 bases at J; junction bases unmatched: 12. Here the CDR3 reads CASGLDSWDRGRLSNTGELFF. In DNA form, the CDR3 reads TGTGCTAGTGGTTTGGACTCCTGGGACAGGGGGCGATTGTCGAACACCGGGGAGCTGTTTTTT.

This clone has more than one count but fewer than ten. The CDR3 loop is CASSRDAGGYEQYF. DNA for the CDR3: TGTGCCAGCAGCAGGGACGCGGGAGGATACGAGCAGTACTTC. The chain combines TRBV5-6 with TRBJ2-7, with 8 bases that match TRBD2. CDR1 and CDR2 from the germline V gene are SGHDT and YYEEEE. J lost 4 bases, V lost 4 bases, and 7 bases had no gene match. The length of the CDR3 is 14 residues.

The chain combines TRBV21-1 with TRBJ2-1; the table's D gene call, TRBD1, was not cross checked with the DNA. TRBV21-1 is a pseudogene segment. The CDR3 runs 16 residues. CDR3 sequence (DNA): TGTGCCAGCAGCAAAATAGGTGCAGGGGGCCTAAGTGAGCAGTTCTTC. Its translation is CASSKIGAGGLSEQFF.

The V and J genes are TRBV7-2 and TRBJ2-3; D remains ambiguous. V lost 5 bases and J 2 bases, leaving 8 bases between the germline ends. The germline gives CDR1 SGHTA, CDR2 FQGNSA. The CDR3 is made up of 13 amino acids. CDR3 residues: CASSPRDTDTQYF. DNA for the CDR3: TGTGCCAGCAGCCCTAGGGACACAGATACGCAGTATTTT.

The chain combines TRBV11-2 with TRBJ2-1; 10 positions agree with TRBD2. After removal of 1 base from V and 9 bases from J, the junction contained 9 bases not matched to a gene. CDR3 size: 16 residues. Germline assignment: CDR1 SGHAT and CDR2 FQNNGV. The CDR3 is CASSLVISGRSLEQFF. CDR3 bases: TGTGCCAGCAGCTTAGTCATTAGCGGGAGGTCACTTGAGCAGTTCTTC.

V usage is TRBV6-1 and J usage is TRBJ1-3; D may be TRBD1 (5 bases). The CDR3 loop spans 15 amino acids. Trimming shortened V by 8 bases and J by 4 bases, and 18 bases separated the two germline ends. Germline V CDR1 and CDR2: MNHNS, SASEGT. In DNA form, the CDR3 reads TGTGCCAGCGAGACTGATAGGGGATTCGGAAACACCATATATTTT. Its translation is CASETDRGFGNTIYF.

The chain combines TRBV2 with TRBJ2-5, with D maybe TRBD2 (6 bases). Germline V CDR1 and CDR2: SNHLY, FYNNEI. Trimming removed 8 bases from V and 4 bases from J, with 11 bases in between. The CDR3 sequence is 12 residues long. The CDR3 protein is CASLGTLETQYF. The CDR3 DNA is TGTGCCAGCCTGGGGACTCTAGAGACCCAGTACTTC. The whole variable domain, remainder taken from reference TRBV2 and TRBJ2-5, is EPEVTQTPSHQVTQMGQEVILRCVPISNHLYFYWYRQILGQKVEFLVSFYNNEISEKSEIFDDQFSVERPDGSNFTLKIRSTKLEDSAMYFCASLGTLETQYFGPGTRLLVL.

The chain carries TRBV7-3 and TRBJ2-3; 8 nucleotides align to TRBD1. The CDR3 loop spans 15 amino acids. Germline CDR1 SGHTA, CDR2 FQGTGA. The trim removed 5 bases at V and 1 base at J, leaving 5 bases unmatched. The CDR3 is CASSQTGVGTDTQYF. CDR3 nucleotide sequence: TGTGCCAGCAGCCAGACAGGGGTTGGCACAGATACGCAGTATTTT. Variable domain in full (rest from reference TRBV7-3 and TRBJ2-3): GAGVSQTPSNKVTEKGKYVELRCDPISGHTALYWYRQSLGQGPEFLIYFQGTGAADDSGLPNDRFFAVRPEGSVSTLKIQRTERGDSAVYLCASSQTGVGTDTQYFGPGTRLTVL.

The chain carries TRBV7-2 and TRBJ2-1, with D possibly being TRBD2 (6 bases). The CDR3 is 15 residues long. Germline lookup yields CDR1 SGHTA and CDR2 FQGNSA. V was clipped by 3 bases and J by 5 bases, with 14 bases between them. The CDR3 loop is CASSFLTGENNEQFF. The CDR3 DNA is TGTGCCAGCAGCTTCCTCACGGGGGAAAACAATGAGCAGTTCTTC.

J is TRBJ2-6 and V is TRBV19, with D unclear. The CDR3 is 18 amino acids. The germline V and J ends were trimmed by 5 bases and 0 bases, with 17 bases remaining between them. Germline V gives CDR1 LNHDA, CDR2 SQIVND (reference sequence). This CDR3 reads CASSPTGPMSSGANVLTF. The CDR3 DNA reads TGTGCCAGTAGTCCCACCGGACCGATGAGCTCTGGGGCCAACGTCCTGACTTTC.

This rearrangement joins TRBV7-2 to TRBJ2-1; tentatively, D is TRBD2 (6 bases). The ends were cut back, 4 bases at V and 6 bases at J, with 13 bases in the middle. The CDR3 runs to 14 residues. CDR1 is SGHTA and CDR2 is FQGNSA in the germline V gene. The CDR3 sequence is CASSSFGTSNEQFF. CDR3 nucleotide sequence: TGTGCCAGCAGCTCGTTCGGGACTTCCAATGAGCAGTTCTTC.

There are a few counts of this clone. The CDR3 DNA is TGTGCCAGCAGACCTCCGGGACAGGGATCCTACGAGCAGTACTTC. Translated: CASRPPGQGSYEQYF. This sequence joins TRBV2 and TRBJ2-7, with 9 bases that match TRBD1. Trimming at V came to 6 bases and at J to 1 base, leaving 7 bases not matched to a gene. This CDR3 has 15 residues. CDR1 and CDR2 (germline): SNHLY, FYNNEI.

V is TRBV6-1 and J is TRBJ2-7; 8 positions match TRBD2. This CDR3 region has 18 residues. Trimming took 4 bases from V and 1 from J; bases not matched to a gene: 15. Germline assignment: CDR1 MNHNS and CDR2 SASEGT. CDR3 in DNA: TGTGCCAGCAGTGGCGTGACTAGCGAGCGAGGAAAGTCCTACGAGCAGTACTTC. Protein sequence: CASSGVTSERGKSYEQYF.

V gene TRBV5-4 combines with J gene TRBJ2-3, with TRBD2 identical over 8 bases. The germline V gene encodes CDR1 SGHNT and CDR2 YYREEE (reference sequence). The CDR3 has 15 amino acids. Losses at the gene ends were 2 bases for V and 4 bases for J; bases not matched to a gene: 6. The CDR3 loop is CASSFVGRASDTQYF. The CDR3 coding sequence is TGTGCCAGCAGCTTTGTCGGGAGGGCCTCAGATACGCAGTATTTT.

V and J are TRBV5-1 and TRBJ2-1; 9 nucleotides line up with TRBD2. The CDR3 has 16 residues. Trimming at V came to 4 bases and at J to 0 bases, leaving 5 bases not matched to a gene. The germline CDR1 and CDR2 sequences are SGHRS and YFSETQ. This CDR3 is CASSPRLADSYNEQFF. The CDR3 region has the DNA TGCGCCAGCAGCCCCAGACTAGCGGACTCCTACAATGAGCAGTTCTTC. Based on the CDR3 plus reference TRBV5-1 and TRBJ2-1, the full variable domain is KAGVTQTPRYLIKTRGQQVTLSCSPISGHRSVSWYQQTPGQGLQFLFEYFSETQRNKGNFPGRFSGRQFSNSRSEMNVSTLELGDSALYLCASSPRLADSYNEQFFGPGTRLTVL.